This T cell receptor (beta chain) was recovered during a study of shared clonotypes between healthy human individuals. Positively selected for CCR7, the CD45RO-negative cells used as naive CD8 cells excluded terminally differentiated effector memory CD45RA+ cells. Libraries were prepared by immunoSEQ multiplex PCR; TCRdb keeps only in-frame clonotypes and omits some of them. The top ten clones hold approximately 1.7% of a sample with about 2.2 million clones, roughly 95% of them seen once. In its sample, this clone was seen once. V gave up 3 bases and J gave up 6 bases; unmatched junction bases: 5. Germline CDR1 MNHEY, CDR2 SMNVEV (reference sequence). There are 14 residues in the CDR3.

The specimen was naive CD8+ T cells from PBMCs. The chain is built from TRBV27 and TRBJ2-1; 7 nucleotides agree with TRBD2. This clonotype was obtained from a man between 18 and 35 years old in good health. Some clones in this sample may be carry-over from other donors' samples. DNA of the CDR3: TGTGCCAGCAGTTTCGGGGGGACCTTCAATGAGCAGTTCTTC. Its protein product is CASSFGGTFNEQFF.